This record covers a single T cell receptor (beta chain). In this sample, this clone turned up a few times. The clone's antigen remains unknown. No quality values exist for individual bases; no much larger clone is one base distant. These data belong to a study of blood T cell repertoires in COVID-19 (dated by TCRdb to the early 2020s). Background on the whole study: Collaborator samples came from the United States, Italy and Spain and covered acute and convalescent phases of COVID-19. The prospective study material was composed of cDNA or gDNA derived from T cells, B-cell-depleted T cells, or PBMCs. The samples were drawn from two sources: the first 160 participants of the ongoing ImmuneRACE study, and approximately 1,300 subjects contributed by 6 global collaborators. A freely available public database, intended as a resource for researchers studying the immune response to SARS-CoV-2, is where the repertoires were released. Sample metadata almost always included a de-identified subject ID, COVID-19 status, age in years and sex. Where HLA class I and class II types were available, the types were taken from metadata supplied by the sample provider, not from assay-based typing. The dataset comprised deeply sampled blood TCRbeta repertoires from subjects exposed to, actively infected with, or recovered from COVID-19. The paper as a whole reports these results and caveats: How much clinical and demographic metadata was included differed by source and by participant, and the metadata was provided uncurated.

Whole blood was collected in K2EDTA tubes by collaborating institutions according to the institutions' own protocols. Collaborator samples were shipped for TCRbeta analysis as frozen whole blood, isolated PBMCs, or DNA extracted from either sample type. The immunoSEQ Assay, a bias-controlled multiplex PCR, was used to amplify TCRbeta CDR3 regions from genomic DNA. For the original study's pipeline: Nucleated cell counts per sample were estimated from amplification of reference gene primers within the assay. To quantify the absolute abundance of each unique TCRbeta CDR3 rearrangement, sequence reads were collapsed and filtered. For each sample, productive Simpson clonality was calculated by taking the square root of Simpson's diversity index across productive rearrangements. TCRdb stores this immuneACCESS table with in-frame sequences only. Part of the clones is absent; in the studies checked, under half of the shortfall reflects unresolved V genes, and no reason is known for the rest. The D gene and trimming were derived from the DNA, and the V and J assignments and clone size from that table. This sample gives 140,000 to 150,000 clones in total; more than 80% of them show up just once. In total, the top ten clones hold 6.5% to 8.5% of the sample.

Including cysteine and phenylalanine, the CDR3 has 15 amino acids. The only DNA kept is the CDR3, 45 bases in frame from the first base. The chain joins TRBV21-1 to TRBJ2-7; the D call of TRBD2 is as the table states it, not checked on the DNA. TRBV21-1 is a pseudogene locus. This TCR was sampled from a human donor with acute or convalescent COVID-19. The donor label of this sample is uncertain. The sample taken for sequencing was peripheral blood. The CDR3 in this case is CASSKYAVSSYEQYF. Here is the DNA: TGTGCCAGCAGCAAATACGCGGTCTCCTCCTACGAGCAGTACTTC.